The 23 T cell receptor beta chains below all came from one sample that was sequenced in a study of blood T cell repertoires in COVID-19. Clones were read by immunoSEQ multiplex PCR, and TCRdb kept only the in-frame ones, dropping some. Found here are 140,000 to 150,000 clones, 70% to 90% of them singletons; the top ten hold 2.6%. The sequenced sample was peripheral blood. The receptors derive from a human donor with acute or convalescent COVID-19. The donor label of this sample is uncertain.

The CDR3 coding sequence is TGTGCCAGCAGTTTTGGCCCCTCAGATACGCAGTATTTT. It yields the protein CASSFGPSDTQYF. This chain joins TRBV2 and TRBJ2-3; D is unresolved. The germline CDR1 and CDR2 sequences are SNHLY and FYNNEI. This CDR3 contains 13 residues. V was shortened by 5 bases and J by 4 bases, with 10 bases between the two germline ends.

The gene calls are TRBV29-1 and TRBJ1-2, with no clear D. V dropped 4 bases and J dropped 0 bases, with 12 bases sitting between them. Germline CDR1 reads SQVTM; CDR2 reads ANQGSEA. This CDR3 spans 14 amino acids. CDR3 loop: CSVAGLRTNYGYTF. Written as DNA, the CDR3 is TGCAGCGTTGCAGGCCTCCGCACTAACTATGGCTACACCTTC.

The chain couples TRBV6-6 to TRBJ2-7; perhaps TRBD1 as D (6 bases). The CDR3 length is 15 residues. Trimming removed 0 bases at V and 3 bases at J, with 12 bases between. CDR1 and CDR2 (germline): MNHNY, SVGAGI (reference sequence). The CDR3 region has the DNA TGTGCCAGCAGTTACTCGGGGGCCCAGTACTACGAGCAGTACGTC. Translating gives CASSYSGAQYYEQYV.

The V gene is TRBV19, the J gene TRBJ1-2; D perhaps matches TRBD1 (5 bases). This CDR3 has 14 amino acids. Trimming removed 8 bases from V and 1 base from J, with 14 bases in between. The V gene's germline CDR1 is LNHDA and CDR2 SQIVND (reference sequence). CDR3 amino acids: CASLTQGVNYGYTF. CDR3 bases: TGTGCCAGTTTAACCCAAGGGGTTAACTATGGCTACACCTTC.

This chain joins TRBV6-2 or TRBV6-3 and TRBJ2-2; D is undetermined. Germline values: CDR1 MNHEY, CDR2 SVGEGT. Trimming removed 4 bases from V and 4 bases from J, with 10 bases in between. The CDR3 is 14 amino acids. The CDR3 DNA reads TGTGCCAGCAGTTCCACCTCTAGCACCGGGGAGCTGTTTTTT. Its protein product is CASSSTSSTGELFF.

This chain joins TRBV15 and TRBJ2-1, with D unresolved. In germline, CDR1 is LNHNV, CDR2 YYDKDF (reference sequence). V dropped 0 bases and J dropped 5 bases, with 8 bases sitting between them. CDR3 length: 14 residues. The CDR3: CATSRDTPDNEQFF. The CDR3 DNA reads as TGTGCCACCAGCAGAGATACCCCGGACAATGAGCAGTTCTTC.

This CDR3 reads CASRTHRGDGNQPQHF. As DNA, the CDR3 is TGTGCCAGCAGGACCCACAGGGGAGATGGCAATCAGCCCCAGCATTTT. This sequence joins TRBV27 and TRBJ1-5; 7 positions agree with TRBD1. The J segment lost 2 bases and the V segment lost 6 bases, leaving 10 bases of the junction unmatched. This CDR3 has 16 amino acids. Germline V gene lookup returns CDR1 MNHEY and CDR2 SMNVEV (reference sequence).

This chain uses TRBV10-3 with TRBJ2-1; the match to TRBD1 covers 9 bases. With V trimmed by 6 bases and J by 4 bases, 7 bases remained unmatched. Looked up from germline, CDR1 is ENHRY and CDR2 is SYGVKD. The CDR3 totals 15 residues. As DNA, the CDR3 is TGTGCCATCAGCAGAGACAGGGGGTTGTACAATGAGCAGTTCTTC. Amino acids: CAISRDRGLYNEQFF.

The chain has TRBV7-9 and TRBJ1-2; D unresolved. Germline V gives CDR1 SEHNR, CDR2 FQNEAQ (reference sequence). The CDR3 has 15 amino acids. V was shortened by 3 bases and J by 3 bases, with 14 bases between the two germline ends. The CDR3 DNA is TGTGCCAGCAGCTTGGTGACAAAGAAGGACTATGGCTACACCTTC. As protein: CASSLVTKKDYGYTF.

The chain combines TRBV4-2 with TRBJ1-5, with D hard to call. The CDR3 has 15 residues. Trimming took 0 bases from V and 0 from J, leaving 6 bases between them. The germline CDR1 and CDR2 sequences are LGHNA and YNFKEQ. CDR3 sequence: CASSQDGYSNQPQHF. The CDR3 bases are TGTGCCAGCAGCCAAGACGGTTATAGCAATCAGCCCCAGCATTTT.

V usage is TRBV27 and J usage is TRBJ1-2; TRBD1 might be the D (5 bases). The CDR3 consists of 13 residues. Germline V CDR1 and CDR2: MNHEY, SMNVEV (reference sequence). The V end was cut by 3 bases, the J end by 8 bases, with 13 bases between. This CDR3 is CASSFSGPGGYTF. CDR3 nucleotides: TGTGCCAGCAGTTTTTCAGGGCCCGGGGGCTACACCTTC.

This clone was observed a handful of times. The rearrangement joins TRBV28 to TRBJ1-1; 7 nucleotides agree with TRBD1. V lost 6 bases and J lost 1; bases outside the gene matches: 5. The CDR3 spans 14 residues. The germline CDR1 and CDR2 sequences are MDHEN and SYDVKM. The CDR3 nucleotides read TGTGCCAGCAGGGCGGACAGGTCGAACACTGAAGCTTTCTTT. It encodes CASRADRSNTEAFF. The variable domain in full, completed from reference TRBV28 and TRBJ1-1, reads DVKVTQSSRYLVKRTGEKVFLECVQDMDHENMFWYRQDPGLGLRLIYFSYDVKMKEKGDIPEGYSVSREKKERFSLILESASTNQTSMYLCASRADRSNTEAFFGQGTRLTVV.

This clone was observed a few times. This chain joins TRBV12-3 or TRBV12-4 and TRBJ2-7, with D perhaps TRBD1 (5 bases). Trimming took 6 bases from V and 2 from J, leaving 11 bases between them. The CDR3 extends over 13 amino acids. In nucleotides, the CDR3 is TGTGCCAGCAGCCGGACAAGTCCCTACGAGCAGTACTTC. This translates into CASSRTSPYEQYF.

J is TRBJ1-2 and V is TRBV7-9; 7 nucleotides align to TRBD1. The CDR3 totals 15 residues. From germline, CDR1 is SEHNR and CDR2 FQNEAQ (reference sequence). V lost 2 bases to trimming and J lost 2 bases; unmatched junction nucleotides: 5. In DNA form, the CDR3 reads TGTGCCAGCAGCTTAAGGACAGGCCACAACTATGGCTACACCTTC. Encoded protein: CASSLRTGHNYGYTF.

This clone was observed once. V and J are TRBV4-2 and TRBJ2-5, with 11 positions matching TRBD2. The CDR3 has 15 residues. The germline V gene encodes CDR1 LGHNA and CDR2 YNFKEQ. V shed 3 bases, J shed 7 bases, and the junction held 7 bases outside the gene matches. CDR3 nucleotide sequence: TGTGCCAGCAGCCAGATTCTAGCGGGGGGTGGGACCCAGTACTTC. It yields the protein CASSQILAGGGTQYF.

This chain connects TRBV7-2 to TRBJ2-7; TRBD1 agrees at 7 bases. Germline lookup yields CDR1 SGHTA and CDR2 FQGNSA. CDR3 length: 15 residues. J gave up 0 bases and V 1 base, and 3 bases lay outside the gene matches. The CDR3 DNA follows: TGTGCCAGCAGCTTAGGCGACAGGGCCTCCTACGAGCAGTACGTC. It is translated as CASSLGDRASYEQYV.

The chain's CDR3 is CASSPQGTATNEKLFF. CDR3 nucleotides: TGCGCCAGCAGCCCCCAAGGGACAGCAACTAATGAAAAACTGTTTTTT. This chain joins TRBV5-1 and TRBJ1-4, with 7 positions matching TRBD1. The CDR3 spans 16 residues. Per germline, CDR1 SGHRS and CDR2 YFSETQ. V gave up 4 bases and J gave up 0 bases; unmatched junction bases: 6.

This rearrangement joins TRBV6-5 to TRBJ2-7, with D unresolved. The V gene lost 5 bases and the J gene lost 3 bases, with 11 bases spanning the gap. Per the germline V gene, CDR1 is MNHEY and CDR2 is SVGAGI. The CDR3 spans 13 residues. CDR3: CASSPRSHYEQYV. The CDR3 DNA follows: TGTGCCAGCAGTCCTCGGTCCCACTACGAGCAGTACGTC.

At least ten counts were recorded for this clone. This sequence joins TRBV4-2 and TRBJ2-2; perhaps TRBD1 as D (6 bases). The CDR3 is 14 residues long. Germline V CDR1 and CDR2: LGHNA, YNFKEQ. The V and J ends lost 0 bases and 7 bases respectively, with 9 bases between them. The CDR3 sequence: CASSQEQDSGELFF. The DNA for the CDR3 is TGTGCCAGCAGCCAAGAACAGGACAGCGGGGAGCTGTTTTTT.

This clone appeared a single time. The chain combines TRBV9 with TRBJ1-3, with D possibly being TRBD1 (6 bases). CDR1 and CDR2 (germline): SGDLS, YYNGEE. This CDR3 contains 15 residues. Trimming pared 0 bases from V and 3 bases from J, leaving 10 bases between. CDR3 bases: TGTGCCAGCAGCGTAGCAGGGGCTCATGGAAACACCATATATTTT. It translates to CASSVAGAHGNTIYF.

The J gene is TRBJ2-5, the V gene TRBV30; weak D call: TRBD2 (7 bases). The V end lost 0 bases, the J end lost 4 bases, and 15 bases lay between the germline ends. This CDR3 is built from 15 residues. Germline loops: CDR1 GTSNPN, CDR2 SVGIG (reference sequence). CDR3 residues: CAWSVTRGGGETQYF. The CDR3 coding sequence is TGTGCCTGGAGTGTAACGCGGGGAGGGGGAGAGACCCAGTACTTC.

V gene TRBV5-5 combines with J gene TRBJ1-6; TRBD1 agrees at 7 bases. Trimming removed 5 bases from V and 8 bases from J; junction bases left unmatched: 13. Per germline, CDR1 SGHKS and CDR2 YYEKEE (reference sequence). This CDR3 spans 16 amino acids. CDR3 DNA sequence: TGTGCCAGCAGTCATTGGGACAGTGTCTACGATTCACCCCTCCACTTT. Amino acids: CASSHWDSVYDSPLHF.

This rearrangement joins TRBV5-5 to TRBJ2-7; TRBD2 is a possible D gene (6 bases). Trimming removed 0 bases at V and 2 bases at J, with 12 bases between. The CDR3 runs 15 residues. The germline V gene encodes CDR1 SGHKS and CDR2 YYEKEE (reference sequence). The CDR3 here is CASSLAAGGAYEQYF. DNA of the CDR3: TGTGCCAGCAGCTTGGCGGCAGGAGGGGCCTACGAGCAGTACTTC.